This T cell receptor (beta chain) was documented in a study of STAT5B mutations in CD4+ large granular lymphocyte leukemia. Study-wide results and limits: Patient cell sources varied; five to seven CD4-sorted samples entered the clonality comparison.

Trimming pared 8 bases from V and 4 bases from J, leaving 14 bases between. The CDR3 contains 13 residues. Germline V lookup: CDR1 LNHNV, CDR2 YYDKDF (reference sequence). The method was immunoSEQ multiplex PCR; TCRdb's version includes in-frame clones alone and lacks a portion of them. In the table there are 7,500 to 10,000 clones, approximately 80% of which are singletons. Notes on this clone: Its antigen is as yet unknown.

The chain uses TRBV15 and TRBJ2-5; D not resolved. Sequencing input: PBMCs. The clonotype originates from a man in his 60s with CD4+ T-cell large granular lymphocyte leukemia. As DNA, the CDR3 is TGTGCCACCGGGGTTGGCAGCGCAGAGACCCAGTACTTC. It encodes CATGVGSAETQYF.